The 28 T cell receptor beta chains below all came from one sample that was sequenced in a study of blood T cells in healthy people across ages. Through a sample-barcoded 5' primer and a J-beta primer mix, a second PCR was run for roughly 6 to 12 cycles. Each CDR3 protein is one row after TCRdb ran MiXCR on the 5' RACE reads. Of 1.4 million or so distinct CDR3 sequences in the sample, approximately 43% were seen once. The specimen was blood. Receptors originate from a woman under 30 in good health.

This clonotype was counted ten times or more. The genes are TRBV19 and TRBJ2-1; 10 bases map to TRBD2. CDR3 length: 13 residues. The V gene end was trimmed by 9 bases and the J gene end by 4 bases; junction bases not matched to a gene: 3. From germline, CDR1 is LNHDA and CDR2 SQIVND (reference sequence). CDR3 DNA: TGTGCCAGCAGCGGGGGGGGATACAATGAGCAGTTCTTC. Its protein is CASSGGGYNEQFF.

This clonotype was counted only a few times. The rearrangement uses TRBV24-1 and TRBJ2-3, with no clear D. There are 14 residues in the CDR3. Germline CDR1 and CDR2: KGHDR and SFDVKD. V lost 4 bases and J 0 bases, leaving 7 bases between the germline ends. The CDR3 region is CATSEQFSTDTQYF. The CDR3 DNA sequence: TGTGCCACCAGTGAACAGTTTAGCACAGATACGCAGTATTTT.

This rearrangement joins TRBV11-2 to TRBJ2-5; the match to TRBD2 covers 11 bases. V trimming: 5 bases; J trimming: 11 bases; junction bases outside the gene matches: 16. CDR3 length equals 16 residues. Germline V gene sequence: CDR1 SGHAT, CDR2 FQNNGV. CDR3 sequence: CASSPAGTSGNNEQYF. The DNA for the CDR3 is TGTGCCAGCAGCCCCGCCGGGACTAGCGGAAACAATGAGCAGTACTTC.

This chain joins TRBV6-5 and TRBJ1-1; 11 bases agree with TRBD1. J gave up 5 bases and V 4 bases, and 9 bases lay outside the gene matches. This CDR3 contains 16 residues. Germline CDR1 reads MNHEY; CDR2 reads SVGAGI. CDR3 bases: TGTGCCAGCAGTTCGGACAGGGGGCTTCGCAATACTGAAGCTTTCTTT. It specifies CASSSDRGLRNTEAFF.

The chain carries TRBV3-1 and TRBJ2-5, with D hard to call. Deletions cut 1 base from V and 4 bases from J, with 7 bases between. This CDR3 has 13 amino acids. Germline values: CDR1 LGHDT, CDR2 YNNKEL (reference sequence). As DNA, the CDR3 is TGTGCCAGCAGCCAAGTAAGGGCAGAGACCCAGTACTTC. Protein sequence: CASSQVRAETQYF.

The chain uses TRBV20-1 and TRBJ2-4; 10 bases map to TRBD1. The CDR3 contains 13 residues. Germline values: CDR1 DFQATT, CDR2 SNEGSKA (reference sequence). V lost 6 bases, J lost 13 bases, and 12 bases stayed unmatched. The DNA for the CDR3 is TGCAGTGCGGAGCGGGACAGGGGAGTTGGGCAGTACTTC. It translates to CSAERDRGVGQYF.

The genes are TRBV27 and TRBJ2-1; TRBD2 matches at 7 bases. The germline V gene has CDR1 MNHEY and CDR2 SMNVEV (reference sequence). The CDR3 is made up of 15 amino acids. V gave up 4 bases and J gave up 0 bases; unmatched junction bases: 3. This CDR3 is CASSWDYNSYNEQFF. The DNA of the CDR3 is TGTGCCAGCAGTTGGGACTACAACTCCTACAATGAGCAGTTCTTC.

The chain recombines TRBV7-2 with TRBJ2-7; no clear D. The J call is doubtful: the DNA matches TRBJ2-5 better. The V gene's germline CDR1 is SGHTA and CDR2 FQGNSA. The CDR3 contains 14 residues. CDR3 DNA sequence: TGTGCCAGCAGCTTAGCAGGGAATGGAGCGACCCAGTACTTC. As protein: CASSLAGNGATQYF.

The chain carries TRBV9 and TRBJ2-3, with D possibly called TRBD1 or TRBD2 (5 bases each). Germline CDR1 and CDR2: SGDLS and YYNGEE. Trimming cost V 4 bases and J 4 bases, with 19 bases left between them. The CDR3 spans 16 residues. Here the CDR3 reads CASSSRDPKTADTQYF. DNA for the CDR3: TGTGCCAGCAGCTCCCGGGACCCAAAGACCGCAGATACGCAGTATTTT.

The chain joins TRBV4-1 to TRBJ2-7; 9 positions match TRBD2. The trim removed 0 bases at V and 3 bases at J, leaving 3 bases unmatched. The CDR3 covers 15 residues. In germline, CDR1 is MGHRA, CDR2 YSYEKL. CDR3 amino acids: CASSQDGLAYYEQYF. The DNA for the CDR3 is TGCGCCAGCAGCCAAGATGGACTAGCGTACTACGAGCAGTACTTC.

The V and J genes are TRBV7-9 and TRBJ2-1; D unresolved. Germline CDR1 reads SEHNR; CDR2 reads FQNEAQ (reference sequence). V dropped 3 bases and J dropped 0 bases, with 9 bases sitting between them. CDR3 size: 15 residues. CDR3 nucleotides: TGTGCCAGCAGCTTTGGGATTGACTCCTACAATGAGCAGTTCTTC. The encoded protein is CASSFGIDSYNEQFF.

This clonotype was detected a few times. CDR3 region: CASRTGRPGSYNEQFF. The DNA for the CDR3 is TGTGCCAGCAGGACCGGGCGACCGGGCTCCTACAATGAGCAGTTCTTC. This chain connects TRBV6-6 to TRBJ2-1, with unresolved D. Trimming removed 6 bases from V and 0 bases from J, with 15 bases in between. CDR1 is MNHNY, CDR2 SVGAGI, per germline (reference sequence). The CDR3 loop spans 16 amino acids.

The CDR3 loop reads CASSSKRDAGELFF. CDR3 in DNA: TGTGCCAGCAGCTCCAAGCGGGACGCCGGGGAGCTGTTTTTT. The rearrangement uses TRBV7-3 and TRBJ2-2, with 7 bases identical to TRBD2. The V and J ends lost 4 bases and 6 bases, in that order; junction bases with no gene match: 5. There are 14 residues in the CDR3. CDR1 is SGHTA, CDR2 FQGTGA, per germline.

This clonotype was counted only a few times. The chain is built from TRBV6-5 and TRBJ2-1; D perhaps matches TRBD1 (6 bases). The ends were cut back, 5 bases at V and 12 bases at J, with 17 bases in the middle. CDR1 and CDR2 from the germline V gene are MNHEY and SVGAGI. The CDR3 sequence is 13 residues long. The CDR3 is CASSLTGSRAQFF. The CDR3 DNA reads TGTGCCAGCAGTCTCACAGGGTCCAGGGCGCAGTTCTTC.

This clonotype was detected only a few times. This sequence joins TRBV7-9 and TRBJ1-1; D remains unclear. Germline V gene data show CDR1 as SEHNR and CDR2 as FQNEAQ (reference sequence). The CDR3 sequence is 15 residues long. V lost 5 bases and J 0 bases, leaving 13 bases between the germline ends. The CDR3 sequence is CASSQTRTMNTEAFF. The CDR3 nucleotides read TGTGCCAGCAGCCAAACACGTACGATGAACACTGAAGCTTTCTTT.

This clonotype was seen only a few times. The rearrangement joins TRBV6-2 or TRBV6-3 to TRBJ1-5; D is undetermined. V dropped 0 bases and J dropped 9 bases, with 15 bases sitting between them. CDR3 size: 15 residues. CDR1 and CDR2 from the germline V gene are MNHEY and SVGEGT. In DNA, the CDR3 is TGTGCCAGCAGTTACTCCGTAATGAGTTGGCCGCCCCAGCATTTT. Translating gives CASSYSVMSWPPQHF.

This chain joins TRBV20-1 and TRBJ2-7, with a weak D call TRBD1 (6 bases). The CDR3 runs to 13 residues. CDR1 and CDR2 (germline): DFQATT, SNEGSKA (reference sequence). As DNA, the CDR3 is TGCGGATCACAGGGTCCTTACTCCTACGAGCAGTACTTC. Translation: CGSQGPYSYEQYF.

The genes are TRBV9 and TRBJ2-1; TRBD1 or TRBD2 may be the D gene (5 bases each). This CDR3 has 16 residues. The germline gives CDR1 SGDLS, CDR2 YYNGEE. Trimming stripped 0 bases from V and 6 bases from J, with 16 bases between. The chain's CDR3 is CASSVASLGPSNEQFF. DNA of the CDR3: TGTGCCAGCAGCGTAGCTTCCCTGGGACCGAGCAATGAGCAGTTCTTC. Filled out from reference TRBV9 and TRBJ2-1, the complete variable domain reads DSGVTQTPKHLITATGQRVTLRCSPRSGDLSVYWYQQSLDQGLQFLIQYYNGEERAKGNILERFSAQQFPDLHSELNLSSLELGDSALYFCASSVASLGPSNEQFFGPGTRLTVL.

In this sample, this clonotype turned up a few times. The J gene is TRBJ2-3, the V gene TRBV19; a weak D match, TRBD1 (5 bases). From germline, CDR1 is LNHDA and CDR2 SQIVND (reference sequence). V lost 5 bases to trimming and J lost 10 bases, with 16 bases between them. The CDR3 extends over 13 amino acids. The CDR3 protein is CASSSTAPVPQYF. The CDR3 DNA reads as TGTGCCAGTAGTTCGACAGCCCCTGTCCCGCAGTATTTT.

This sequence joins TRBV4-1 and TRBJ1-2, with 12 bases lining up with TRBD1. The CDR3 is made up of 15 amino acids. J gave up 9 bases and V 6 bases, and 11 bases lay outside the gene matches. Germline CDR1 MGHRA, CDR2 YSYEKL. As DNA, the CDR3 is TGCGCCAGCAGGACCCCGGGACAGGGGGCGGGTAGCTACACCTTC. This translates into CASRTPGQGAGSYTF.

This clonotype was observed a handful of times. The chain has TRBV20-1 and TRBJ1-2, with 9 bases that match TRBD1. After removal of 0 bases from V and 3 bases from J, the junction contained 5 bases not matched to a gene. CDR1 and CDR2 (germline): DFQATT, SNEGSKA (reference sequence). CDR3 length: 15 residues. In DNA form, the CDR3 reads TGCAGTGCTAGAGATCCCGGGACAGGGCACTATGGCTACACCTTC. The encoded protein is CSARDPGTGHYGYTF.

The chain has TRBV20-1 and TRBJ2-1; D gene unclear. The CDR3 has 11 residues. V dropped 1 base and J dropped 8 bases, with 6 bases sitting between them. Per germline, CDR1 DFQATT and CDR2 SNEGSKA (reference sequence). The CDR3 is CSARVVYEQFF. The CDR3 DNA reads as TGCAGTGCTAGAGTCGTCTATGAGCAGTTCTTC.

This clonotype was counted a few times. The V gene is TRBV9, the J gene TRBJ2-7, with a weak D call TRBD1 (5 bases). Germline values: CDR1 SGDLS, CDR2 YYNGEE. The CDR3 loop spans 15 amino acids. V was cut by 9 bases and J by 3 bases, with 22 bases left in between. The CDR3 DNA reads TGTGCCATTATCCCCGGTAGGGGTTCGGTCTACGAGCAGTACTTC. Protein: CAIIPGRGSVYEQYF. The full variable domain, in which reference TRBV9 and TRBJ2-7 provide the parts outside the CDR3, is DSGVTQTPKHLITATGQRVTLRCSPRSGDLSVYWYQQSLDQGLQFLIQYYNGEERAKGNILERFSAQQFPDLHSELNLSSLELGDSALYFCAIIPGRGSVYEQYFGPGTRLTVT.

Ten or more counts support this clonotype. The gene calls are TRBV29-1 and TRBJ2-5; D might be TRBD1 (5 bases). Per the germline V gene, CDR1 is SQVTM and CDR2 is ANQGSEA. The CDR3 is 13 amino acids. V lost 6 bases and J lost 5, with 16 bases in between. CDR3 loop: CSVHKAGSETQYF. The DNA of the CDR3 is TGCAGCGTGCACAAGGCAGGGTCGGAGACCCAGTACTTC.

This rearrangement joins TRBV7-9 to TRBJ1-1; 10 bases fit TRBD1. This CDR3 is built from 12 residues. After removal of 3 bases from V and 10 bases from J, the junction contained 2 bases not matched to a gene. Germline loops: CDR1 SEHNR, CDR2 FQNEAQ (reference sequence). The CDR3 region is CASSFGQGGAFF. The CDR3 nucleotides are TGTGCCAGCAGCTTCGGACAGGGGGGAGCTTTCTTT.

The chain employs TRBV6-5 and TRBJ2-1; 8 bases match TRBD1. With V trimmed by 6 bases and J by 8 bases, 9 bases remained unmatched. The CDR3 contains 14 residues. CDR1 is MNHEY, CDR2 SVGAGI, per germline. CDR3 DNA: TGTGCCAGCAGACTACCCGCACAGGGGGATGAGCAGTTCTTC. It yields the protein CASRLPAQGDEQFF.

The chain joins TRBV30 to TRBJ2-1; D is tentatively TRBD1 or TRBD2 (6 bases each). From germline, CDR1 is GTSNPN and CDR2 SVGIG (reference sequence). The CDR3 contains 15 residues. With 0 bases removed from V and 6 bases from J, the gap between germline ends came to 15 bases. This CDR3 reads CAWSVPGGLGNEQFF. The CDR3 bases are TGTGCCTGGAGTGTACCCGGGGGCTTGGGCAATGAGCAGTTCTTC. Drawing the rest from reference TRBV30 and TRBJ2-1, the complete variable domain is SQTIHQWPATLVQPVGSPLSLECTVEGTSNPNLYWYRQAAGRGLQLLFYSVGIGQISSEVPQNLSASRPQDRQFILSSKKLLLSDSGFYLCAWSVPGGLGNEQFFGPGTRLTVL.

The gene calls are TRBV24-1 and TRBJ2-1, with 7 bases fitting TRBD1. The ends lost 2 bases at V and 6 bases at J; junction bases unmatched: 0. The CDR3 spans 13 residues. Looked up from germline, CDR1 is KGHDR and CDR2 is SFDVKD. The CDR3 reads CATSDWDSNEQFF. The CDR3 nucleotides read TGTGCCACCAGTGATTGGGACAGCAATGAGCAGTTCTTC.